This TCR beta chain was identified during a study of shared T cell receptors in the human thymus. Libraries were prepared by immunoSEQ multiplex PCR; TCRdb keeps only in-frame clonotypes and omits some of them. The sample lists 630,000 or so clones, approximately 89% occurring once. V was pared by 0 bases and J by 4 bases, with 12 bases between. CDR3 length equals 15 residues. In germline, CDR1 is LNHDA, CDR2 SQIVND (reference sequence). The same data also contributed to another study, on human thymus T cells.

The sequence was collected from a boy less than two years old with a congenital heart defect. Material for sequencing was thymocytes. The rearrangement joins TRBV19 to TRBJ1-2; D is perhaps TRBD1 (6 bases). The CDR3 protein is CASSIEEQGPYGYTF. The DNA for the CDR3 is TGTGCCAGTAGTATAGAAGAACAGGGCCCCTATGGCTACACCTTC.